This is a list of T cell receptor beta chains from one sample in a study of T cell responses to AZD1222 COVID-19 vaccine. Sequencing used immunoSEQ multiplex PCR; TCRdb keeps in-frame clones, though not all of them. The sample records 200,000 to 300,000 clones, more than 80% being singletons. The sample in question was peripheral blood, obtained on day 0 of AZD1222 vaccination. The receptors stem from an adult in good health. Both conserved end residues are part of each CDR3. Fields, in order: V gene, clone size, J gene, CDR3 length, D gene, CDR3 protein, CDR3 DNA. The D gene is left open where the match is weak. Clone size is stated in some rows and not others, as once, few, many or a class when expanded.

TRBV19	NA	TRBJ2-3	14	NA	CASAARGSTDTQYF	TGTGCCAGTGCGGCCAGGGGAAGCACAGATACGCAGTATTTT
TRBV7-9	NA	TRBJ1-1	16	NA	CASSLLLVRQNTEAFF	TGTGCCAGCAGCTTACTCCTGGTGAGGCAGAACACTGAAGCTTTCTTT
TRBV27	NA	TRBJ2-7	15	TRBD2	CASRRFREGQNEQYF	TGTGCCAGCAGGCGCTTCCGGGAGGGCCAAAACGAGCAGTACTTC
TRBV19	NA	TRBJ1-5	13	NA	CASHEGVEQPQHF	TGTGCCAGCCACGAGGGGGTTGAACAGCCCCAGCATTTT
TRBV6-1	NA	TRBJ2-5	15	TRBD2	CASSERGGLGETQYF	TGTGCCAGCAGTGAACGGGGGGGGCTAGGGGAGACCCAGTACTTC
TRBV27	once	TRBJ2-7	12	NA	CASSLGSGEQYF	TGTGCCAGCAGTTTGGGCTCCGGCGAGCAGTACTTC
TRBV6-5	NA	TRBJ1-5	15	TRBD1	CASSPGTGIYQPQHF	TGTGCCAGCAGTCCCGGGACAGGGATATATCAGCCCCAGCATTTT
TRBV6-5	NA	TRBJ1-5	14	NA	CASSYQRPHQPQHF	TGTGCCAGCAGTTACCAACGACCCCATCAGCCCCAGCATTTT
TRBV28	NA	TRBJ2-7	13	NA	CASSLRTPGEQYF	TGTGCCAGCAGTCTCCGGACTCCTGGGGAGCAGTACTTC
TRBV7-2	NA	TRBJ1-4	13	TRBD1	CASSLEGAGGLFF	TGTGCCAGCAGCTTAGAGGGGGCCGGTGGACTGTTTTTT
TRBV12-3/TRBV12-4	NA	TRBJ1-2	12	NA	CASSPGNYGYTF	TGTGCCAGCAGCCCAGGGAACTATGGCTACACCTTC
TRBV11-1	NA	TRBJ2-7	14	NA	CASSLGGGIYEQYF	TGTGCCAGCAGCTTAGGAGGCGGAATTTACGAGCAGTACTTC
TRBV7-2	NA	TRBJ2-7	13	NA	CASRPTRGGVQYF	TGTGCCAGCAGACCCACCAGGGGAGGTGTGCAGTACTTC
TRBV7-2	NA	TRBJ1-2	10	NA	CAPSLYGYTF	TGTGCCCCCAGTCTCTATGGCTACACCTTC
TRBV12-3/TRBV12-4	NA	TRBJ1-1	13	NA	CASTLTPTVEAFF	TGTGCCAGCACCCTGACCCCCACAGTGGAAGCTTTCTTT
TRBV28	NA	TRBJ2-7	11	NA	CASSSPNEQYF	TGTGCCAGCAGTTCCCCCAACGAGCAGTACTTC
TRBV4-1	NA	TRBJ1-5	14	NA	CASSQDQGTQPQHF	TGCGCCAGCAGCCAAGATCAGGGAACTCAGCCCCAGCATTTT
TRBV29-1	NA	TRBJ2-3	12	NA	CSAWARTDTQYF	TGCAGCGCTTGGGCGCGCACAGATACGCAGTATTTT